This TCR beta chain was captured by sequencing in a study of vaccination effects on CD4 cells after COVID-19. Notes on the study in general: Marked clonal contraction of infection- and vaccine-induced clones was seen late after vaccination.

Some clones are missing from TCRdb's copy, which holds only in-frame ones; the method was immunoSEQ multiplex PCR. The table has more than 30,000 clones, about 80% seen once. Turning to this clone: Its specificity is not known.

Trimming removed 6 bases from V and 6 bases from J; junction bases left unmatched: 0. The CDR3 is 11 residues long. In germline, CDR1 is SGHRS, CDR2 YFSETQ. The culture ran for less than 12 days, and then CD4+ T cells were isolated. Vaccinees lacked prior SARS-CoV-2 infection and tested negative for nucleocapsid antibodies. The sequence came from a human donor who received a COVID-19 vaccine. Sequences were derived from CD4+ T cells from PBMCs cultured without peptide, sampled before COVID-19 vaccination. The rearrangement uses TRBV5-1 and TRBJ2-1; the match to TRBD1 covers 7 bases. CDR3 DNA: TGCGCCAGCACAGGGGGCAATGAGCAGTTCTTC. Amino acids: CASTGGNEQFF.